This is a list of T cell receptor beta chains from one sample in a study of cytomegalovirus exposure and HLA in healthy donors. Libraries were prepared by immunoSEQ multiplex PCR; TCRdb keeps only in-frame clonotypes and omits some of them. This repertoire shows about 110,000 clones, approximately 95% found once; its top ten account for 0.67%. The sample consisted of PBMCs. These TCRs come from a young woman in good health and CMV-seronegative. Both conserved end residues are part of each CDR3. Only part of the rows carry a size: once, few, many, or a class if the clone is expanded.

>TRBV2|once
CASSEGTVAYEQYF
>TRBV7-9|.
CASSSSPDSSGKLFF
>TRBV5-6|.
CASSLFGGNEKLFF
>TRBV7-2|.
CASSSVQGYNEQFF
>TRBV27|.
CASSSPGQPNTEAFF
>TRBV19|.
CASSIDAEEASYEQYF
>TRBV5-1|once
CASSAGNYEQYF
>TRBV4-2|.
CASSQADRGETQYF
>TRBV5-5|.
CASSLGRQGDEQYF
>TRBV28|.
CASSPLDRDTGELFF
>TRBV9|.
CASSATSGGLTDTQYF
>TRBV28|.
CASRIDSTYGYTF
>TRBV19|.
CASSIDGQVEAFF
>TRBV11-2|.
CASSLGGGTSYNEQFF
>TRBV25-1|.
CASGQGNNEQFF
>TRBV5-1|.
CASAGGGQNYGYTF
>TRBV5-4|.
CASSSTGLLSHYGYTF